This TCR beta chain was recorded in a study of blood T cell repertoires in COVID-19. Study summary: PBMCs, B-cell-depleted T cells, or T cells were the source of the cDNA or gDNA that made up the material.

V gave up 5 bases and J gave up 0 bases; unmatched junction bases: 6. The CDR3 spans 15 residues. Germline V lookup: CDR1 SEHNR, CDR2 FQNEAQ (reference sequence). Produced via immunoSEQ multiplex PCR; TCRdb's table is partial and in-frame only. The profile covers 390,000 or so clones, with 70% to 90% appearing a single time and 1.4% taken by the ten largest. This chain joins TRBV7-9 and TRBJ1-1; 7 bases align to TRBD1. The sequenced material came from peripheral blood. The TCR comes from a woman aged 25-40 years with active or convalescent COVID-19. Here the CDR3 reads CASSPYRGMNTEAFF. The CDR3 DNA follows: TGTGCCAGCAGCCCATACAGGGGAATGAACACTGAAGCTTTCTTT. The full variable domain, rest sourced from reference TRBV7-9 and TRBJ1-1, is DTGVSQNPRHKITKRGQNVTFRCDPISEHNRLYWYRQTLGQGPEFLTYFQNEAQLEKSRLLSDRFSAERPKGSFSTLEIQRTEQGDSAMYLCASSPYRGMNTEAFFGQGTRLTVV.